The TCR beta chain under discussion was sequenced for a study of immune heterogeneity within non-small cell lung tumors. Study-wide results and caveats: Identical dominant CDR3 beta clonotypes recurred across tumor sites within a patient, alongside site-unique high-frequency clones.

The CDR3 length is 14 residues. CDR1 and CDR2 (germline): SGHRS, YFSETQ. Template input was genomic DNA from bulk tumor (around 600 ng per sample). Primary tumors were biopsied several times each, far apart, intraoperatively. The study enrolled patients with untreated, newly diagnosed non-small cell lung cancer who underwent curative surgery. Amplification of TCR beta CDR3 was performed by multiplex PCR with 32 V and 13 J primers. TCRdb called the multiplex PCR reads again in MiXCR, with one record for every CDR3 protein. The top ten clones hold 30% of a sample with roughly 4,900 distinct CDR3 sequences, around a third of them seen once. This clonotype is medium-sized (0.01 to 0.1%) in the sample. Its antigen is currently unknown. Germline is not matched at one junction end, which may reflect a read error.

This sequence originates from a woman aged 50 to 60 with non-small cell lung cancer. The rearrangement joins TRBV5-1 to TRBJ1-2, with D tentatively TRBD1 (5 bases). Sequencing was carried out using lung tumor tissue. As DNA, the CDR3 is TGCGCCAGCAGCTTGACCCAGGGTCATAGCATAATACACTTC. Translation: CASSLTQGHSIIHF. Together with reference TRBV5-1 and TRBJ1-2, the CDR3 gives the full variable domain: KAGVTQTPRYLIKTRGQQVTLSCSPISGHRSVSWYQQTPGQGLQFLFEYFSETQRNKGNFPGRFSGRQFSNSRSEMNVSTLELGDSALYLCASSLTQGHSIIHFGSGTRLTVV.